The 32 T cell receptor beta chains given below trace back to one sample, sequenced in a study of T cells in Graves' hyperthyroidism and ophthalmopathy. From RNA transcripts, TCR beta CDR3 regions were amplified. The TCR CDR3 was amplified in a first-round RT-PCR using the HTBI primer set. TCRdb re-analysed the multiplex PCR reads in MiXCR, keeping a single row per CDR3 protein. The repertoire holds hundreds of thousands of distinct CDR3 sequences, with around a sixth as singletons. Sequenced input: blood. The receptor set was obtained from a woman younger than 35 with Graves' hyperthyroidism.

This chain uses TRBV7-3 with TRBJ2-3; D call uncertain. The germline gives CDR1 SGHTA, CDR2 FQGTGA. V was shortened by 5 bases and J by 5 bases, with 11 bases between the two germline ends. CDR3 length: 13 amino acids. CDR3 in DNA: TGTGCCAGCAGCCAGAGGATCGGAGATACGCAGTATTTT. Protein sequence: CASSQRIGDTQYF.

This clonotype was seen a few times. The chain employs TRBV5-5 and TRBJ2-1; TRBD1 is a possible D gene (6 bases). This CDR3 has 16 amino acids. The germline V gene has CDR1 SGHKS and CDR2 YYEKEE (reference sequence). The ends were cut back, 4 bases at V and 4 bases at J, with 18 bases in the middle. The CDR3 loop reads CASSATQGQWYNEQFF. The CDR3 coding sequence is TGTGCCAGCAGCGCCACACAGGGTCAGTGGTACAATGAGCAGTTCTTC.

There are many counts of this clonotype. The chain employs TRBV12-3 or TRBV12-4 and TRBJ2-5, with 7 positions matching TRBD1. The CDR3 is 14 residues long. Unmatched junction bases numbered 7, after V lost 6 bases and J lost 3 bases. The CDR3 bases are TGTGCCAGCAGCCTAGGGGGCACTGAAGAGACCCAGTACTTC. Its protein is CASSLGGTEETQYF.

This clonotype came up many times. V usage is TRBV10-1 and J usage is TRBJ2-5, with 11 bases aligning to TRBD1. Germline V gene lookup returns CDR1 WNHNN and CDR2 SYGVQD (reference sequence). V lost 0 bases, J lost 5 bases, and 8 bases stayed unmatched. The CDR3 extends over 17 amino acids. CDR3 in DNA: TGCGCCAGCAGTGAGTCCCTGCTGGACAGGGGGCATGAGACCCAGTACTTC. Translated: CASSESLLDRGHETQYF.

In its sample, this clonotype was seen a few times. This sequence joins TRBV29-1 and TRBJ1-2, with D unresolved. The germline CDR1 and CDR2 sequences are SQVTM and ANQGSEA. V was trimmed by 3 bases and J by 5 bases, leaving 16 bases between them. This CDR3 is built from 14 residues. The CDR3 sequence: CSVEWPIYPYGYTF. CDR3 coding DNA: TGCAGCGTTGAGTGGCCGATTTACCCATATGGCTACACCTTC.

This clonotype was found a few times. The CDR3 protein is CASSQGALAGGQEQYF. The CDR3 nucleotides read TGTGCCAGCAGCCAAGGAGCGCTAGCGGGGGGGCAGGAGCAGTACTTC. V gene TRBV3-1 combines with J gene TRBJ2-7; 12 nucleotides agree with TRBD2. The V segment lost 1 base and the J segment 7 bases; nucleotides outside the gene matches: 8. The CDR3 runs to 16 residues. Germline V gene lookup returns CDR1 LGHDT and CDR2 YNNKEL (reference sequence).

The V gene is TRBV4-1, the J gene TRBJ2-1, with D perhaps matching TRBD1 (5 bases). The CDR3 is 15 residues long. V shed 1 base and J shed 6 bases, with 13 bases lying between them. The germline CDR1 and CDR2 sequences are MGHRA and YSYEKL. CDR3 sequence: CASSQVLTASNEQFF. In DNA, the CDR3 is TGCGCCAGCAGCCAAGTTCTGACAGCGAGCAATGAGCAGTTCTTC.

This clonotype was seen repeatedly, ten times or more. V and J are TRBV28 and TRBJ2-7, with 9 bases identical to TRBD2. Unmatched junction bases numbered 6, after V lost 3 bases and J lost 0 bases. This CDR3 has 16 residues. CDR1 and CDR2 (germline): MDHEN, SYDVKM. In DNA, the CDR3 is TGTGCCAGCAGTTTGGGACTAGCAGCTCCCTCCTACGAGCAGTACTTC. Translated, it gives CASSLGLAAPSYEQYF.

This clonotype was picked up many times. The genes are TRBV7-2 and TRBJ2-7; no clear D. Per germline, CDR1 SGHTA and CDR2 FQGNSA. V lost 5 bases, J lost 3 bases, and 11 bases lay in between. The CDR3 loop spans 13 amino acids. The DNA for the CDR3 is TGTGCCAGCAGCCCCGGCCGAGGCTACGAGCAGTACTTC. Residues: CASSPGRGYEQYF.

The chain joins TRBV20-1 to TRBJ2-5, with TRBD1 matching 9 bases. Germline V CDR1 and CDR2: DFQATT, SNEGSKA (reference sequence). The CDR3 covers 14 residues. Trimming cost V 6 bases and J 2 bases; bases outside gene matches: 7. CDR3 loop: CSAGGTGRQETQYF. The CDR3 bases are TGCAGTGCGGGCGGGACAGGGAGACAAGAGACCCAGTACTTC.

This clonotype was seen repeatedly, ten times or more. The CDR3 DNA reads as TGTGCCAGCAGTGACAGGCGGGAGCAGTACTTC. It is translated as CASSDRREQYF. The chain joins TRBV2 to TRBJ2-7, with no clear D. The CDR3 totals 11 residues. The V end lost 3 bases, the J end lost 7 bases, and 7 bases lay between the germline ends. Germline lookup yields CDR1 SNHLY and CDR2 FYNNEI.

This clonotype showed up many times. V usage is TRBV28 and J usage is TRBJ2-3; 13 bases fit TRBD2. Germline values: CDR1 MDHEN, CDR2 SYDVKM. This CDR3 spans 16 amino acids. The J segment lost 2 bases and the V segment lost 6 bases, leaving 5 bases of the junction unmatched. The CDR3: CASSRGLAGDTDTQYF. The CDR3 DNA reads as TGTGCCAGCAGCCGCGGACTAGCGGGAGACACAGATACGCAGTATTTT. Looking up the rest from reference TRBV28 and TRBJ2-3 gives the full variable domain: DVKVTQSSRYLVKRTGEKVFLECVQDMDHENMFWYRQDPGLGLRLIYFSYDVKMKEKGDIPEGYSVSREKKERFSLILESASTNQTSMYLCASSRGLAGDTDTQYFGPGTRLTVL.

This clonotype was recorded at least ten times. The chain is built from TRBV28 and TRBJ2-1; TRBD1 matches at 10 bases. Germline trimming cut 6 bases from V and 1 base from J; bases unmatched to any gene: 6. The CDR3 runs 16 residues. The germline gives CDR1 MDHEN, CDR2 SYDVKM. This CDR3 reads CASSPDRGLSYNEQFF. For the CDR3, the DNA is TGTGCCAGCAGCCCTGACAGGGGGCTTTCCTACAATGAGCAGTTCTTC.

This clonotype has at least ten counts. The J gene is TRBJ1-5, the V gene TRBV28; D remains ambiguous. The V end lost 7 bases, the J end lost 6 bases, and 16 bases lay between the germline ends. Per germline, CDR1 MDHEN and CDR2 SYDVKM. The CDR3 consists of 14 residues. DNA of the CDR3: TGTGCCAGCATCTCTTACAGTGAGGGTCAGCCCCAGCATTTT. Residues: CASISYSEGQPQHF.

V usage is TRBV5-1 and J usage is TRBJ2-1; 10 bases align to TRBD2. Germline V gene sequence: CDR1 SGHRS, CDR2 YFSETQ. The CDR3 has 16 residues. V gave up 0 bases and J gave up 6 bases; unmatched junction bases: 6. The CDR3 DNA is TGCGCCAGCAGCTTGGGAGCGGGAGGGCCGGGCAATGAGCAGTTCTTC. As protein: CASSLGAGGPGNEQFF.

In this sample, this clonotype turned up a few times. The chain's CDR3 is CSVAQGGADTQYF. DNA for the CDR3: TGCAGCGTTGCGCAGGGAGGAGCAGATACGCAGTATTTT. The genes are TRBV29-1 and TRBJ2-3, with a weak D call TRBD2 (6 bases). Per germline, CDR1 SQVTM and CDR2 ANQGSEA. V was pared by 4 bases and J by 4 bases, with 12 bases between. The CDR3 spans 13 residues.

This clonotype came up a few times. The CDR3 DNA follows: TGTGCCAGCAGCTTAACCACAGACAGGTTCGGGGCCAACGTCCTGACTTTC. It specifies CASSLTTDRFGANVLTF. The rearrangement joins TRBV7-6 to TRBJ2-6, with D perhaps matching TRBD1 (6 bases). Trimming took 2 bases from V and 4 from J, leaving 15 bases between them. Germline assignment: CDR1 SGHVS and CDR2 FNYEAQ. This CDR3 is built from 17 residues.

This clonotype was observed at least ten times. The chain employs TRBV2 and TRBJ2-5; 9 nucleotides agree with TRBD1. The trim removed 1 base at V and 5 bases at J, leaving 5 bases unmatched. This CDR3 contains 15 residues. CDR1 and CDR2 from the germline V gene are SNHLY and FYNNEI. CDR3 sequence reads: CASSEETGGAETQYF. CDR3 DNA: TGTGCCAGCAGTGAAGAGACAGGGGGGGCCGAGACCCAGTACTTC.

This clonotype was seen repeatedly, ten times or more. The CDR3 spells CASSPPSLEQYF. The CDR3 region has the DNA TGTGCCAGCTCACCACCTTCTCTCGAGCAGTACTTC. This chain joins TRBV18 and TRBJ2-7; D unresolved. V lost 0 bases and J lost 6, with 6 bases in between. There are 12 residues in the CDR3. CDR1 and CDR2 from the germline V gene are KGHSH and LQKENI.

In its sample, this clonotype was seen many times. The J gene is TRBJ2-2, the V gene TRBV6-5; 11 bases align to TRBD2. Germline loops: CDR1 MNHEY, CDR2 SVGAGI. This CDR3 is built from 17 residues. V dropped 0 bases and J dropped 1; count of bases not matched to a gene: 1. The CDR3 region is CASSYSGLAGNTGELFF. The CDR3 coding sequence is TGTGCCAGCAGTTACTCAGGACTAGCGGGGAACACCGGGGAGCTGTTTTTT.

This clonotype was seen only a few times. V and J are TRBV19 and TRBJ1-1; D not resolved. Looked up from germline, CDR1 is LNHDA and CDR2 is SQIVND (reference sequence). This CDR3 is built from 13 residues. The V and J ends lost 6 bases and 1 base respectively, with 9 bases between them. The CDR3, as DNA: TGTGCCAGTAGCCAGGTCACGAACACTGAAGCTTTCTTT. This codes for CASSQVTNTEAFF.

There are many counts of this clonotype. CDR3 residues: CASRVDRGNEQFF. DNA for the CDR3: TGTGCCAGCAGAGTCGACAGGGGTAATGAGCAGTTCTTC. The V and J genes are TRBV6-1 and TRBJ2-1, with 8 bases that match TRBD1. The CDR3 runs 13 residues. CDR1 MNHNS and CDR2 SASEGT come from the germline V gene. Trimming took 6 bases from V and 7 from J; bases not matched to a gene: 5.

This clonotype has at least ten counts. The V and J genes are TRBV20-1 and TRBJ2-7; 7 nucleotides align to TRBD1. Germline assignment: CDR1 DFQATT and CDR2 SNEGSKA (reference sequence). V shed 0 bases and J 5 bases; nucleotides not matched to a gene: 7. The CDR3 is 14 amino acids. CDR3 sequence (DNA): TGCAGTGCTAGAGATCCAGGGGGAGTTGACGAGCAGTACTTC. It codes for CSARDPGGVDEQYF.

This clonotype has ten or more counts. This chain connects TRBV20-1 to TRBJ2-7; possible D gene TRBD2, 6 bases. The V end lost 0 bases, the J end lost 3 bases, and 6 bases lay between the germline ends. CDR1 DFQATT and CDR2 SNEGSKA come from the germline V gene (reference sequence). CDR3 length: 12 residues. CDR3 sequence (DNA): TGCAGTGCTAGAGAGGGGGGCTACGAGCAGTACTTC. Translation gives CSAREGGYEQYF.

There are a few counts of this clonotype. The chain recombines TRBV6-1 with TRBJ1-1; no clear D gene. Germline loops: CDR1 MNHNS, CDR2 SASEGT. V lost 7 bases and J lost 8, with 20 bases in between. The CDR3 has 14 residues. The CDR3 reads CASNEGGKILEAFF. Written as DNA, the CDR3 is TGTGCCAGCAACGAGGGAGGGAAGATACTAGAAGCTTTCTTT.

There are many counts of this clonotype. This chain connects TRBV2 to TRBJ2-7; D is possibly TRBD2 (5 bases). Germline lookup yields CDR1 SNHLY and CDR2 FYNNEI. The ends were cut back, 4 bases at V and 0 bases at J, with 10 bases in the middle. There are 14 residues in the CDR3. Written as DNA, the CDR3 is TGTGCCAGCAGTGTCCGGGAAAGCTCCTACGAGCAGTACTTC. Its protein is CASSVRESSYEQYF.

This chain links TRBV6-1 with TRBJ1-5, with D hard to call. CDR3 length: 14 amino acids. The ends were cut back, 5 bases at V and 6 bases at J, with 14 bases in the middle. The germline CDR1 and CDR2 sequences are MNHNS and SASEGT. The CDR3 sequence: CASSSADSGQPQHF. Written as DNA, the CDR3 is TGTGCCAGCAGTTCGGCGGATTCAGGTCAGCCCCAGCATTTT.

Written as DNA, the CDR3 is TGTGCCAGCAGCCCTTCGGGGACTAGCGGGACCTACGAGCAGTACTTC. Encoded protein: CASSPSGTSGTYEQYF. The chain joins TRBV7-9 to TRBJ2-7; TRBD2 aligns across 13 bases. CDR1 and CDR2 (germline): SEHNR, FQNEAQ (reference sequence). Trimming removed 5 bases from V and 2 bases from J; junction bases left unmatched: 6. The CDR3 length is 16 residues.

This clonotype was counted between two and nine times. This chain uses TRBV29-1 with TRBJ2-3, with a possible D match to TRBD1 (5 bases). The CDR3 sequence is 14 residues long. CDR1 SQVTM and CDR2 ANQGSEA come from the germline V gene. Trimming took off 4 bases at V and 2 bases at J, with 13 bases between the two ends. CDR3 bases: TGCAGCGTTGGGCAGGGCCGCCACACAGATACGCAGTATTTT. It encodes CSVGQGRHTDTQYF.

This clonotype has only a few counts. This chain joins TRBV29-1 and TRBJ2-2; D perhaps matches TRBD2 (6 bases). Germline assignment: CDR1 SQVTM and CDR2 ANQGSEA. This CDR3 has 11 amino acids. The germline V and J ends were trimmed by 6 bases and 7 bases, with 9 bases remaining between them. CDR3 sequence: CSVVRDGELFF. The CDR3 region has the DNA TGCAGCGTCGTGCGGGACGGGGAGCTGTTTTTT.

To note about this clonotype: This may be a read error, as it is one base from a much larger clone. The chain couples TRBV9 to TRBJ2-1; tentative D call: TRBD2 (6 bases). Per germline, CDR1 SGDLS and CDR2 YYNGEE. The ends were cut back, 4 bases at V and 6 bases at J, with 14 bases in the middle. CDR3 size: 14 residues. The CDR3 DNA reads as TGTGCCAGCAGCAAAATGGACGGGGGCAATGAGCAGTTCTTC. It encodes CASSKMDGGNEQFF.

In this sample, this clonotype turned up many times. This rearrangement joins TRBV2 to TRBJ1-2; the match to TRBD1 covers 7 bases. The ends lost 3 bases at V and 4 bases at J; junction bases unmatched: 2. Per germline, CDR1 SNHLY and CDR2 FYNNEI. CDR3 length: 13 amino acids. CDR3 sequence: CASSDGDSYGYTF. CDR3 coding DNA: TGTGCCAGCAGTGATGGGGACAGCTATGGCTACACCTTC.